Listed here are 10 T cell receptor beta chains from one sample, sequenced in a study of shared clonotypes between healthy human individuals. Only in-frame clones appear in the TCRdb table, and some are missing; sequencing was by immunoSEQ multiplex PCR. The repertoire holds over 2 million clones, with about 90% as singletons. Sequenced material: naive CD4+ T cells from PBMCs. The subset was: CD45RA+ positively selected. The source is a man younger than 30 in good health. Some clones in this sample may be carry-over from other donors' samples.

The V and J genes are TRBV10-3 and TRBJ2-2, with 10 bases that match TRBD2. The CDR3 consists of 20 residues. The germline gives CDR1 ENHRY, CDR2 SYGVKD. J lost 4 bases, V lost 1 base, and 15 bases had no gene match. CDR3 loop: CAISEWTSGSFAAGTGELFF. CDR3 nucleotides: TGTGCCATCAGTGAGTGGACTAGCGGATCCTTCGCAGCAGGCACCGGGGAGCTGTTTTTT.

The CDR3 region has the DNA TGTGCCAGTAGTACTTTGACAGGTACTGGCTACACCTTC. Its translation is CASSTLTGTGYTF. J is TRBJ1-2 and V is TRBV19; D is possibly TRBD1 (6 bases). CDR1 is LNHDA and CDR2 is SQIVND in the germline V gene (reference sequence). V shed 4 bases and J shed 7 bases, with 13 bases lying between them. This CDR3 comprises 13 residues.

The genes are TRBV19 and TRBJ2-5; D not resolved. The CDR3 has 16 amino acids. V gave up 1 base and J gave up 0 bases, with 12 bases separating them. Germline CDR1 reads LNHDA; CDR2 reads SQIVND (reference sequence). The CDR3 DNA follows: TGTGCCAGTAGTATAGGTAACAACCGGTACCAAGAGACCCAGTACTTC. It specifies CASSIGNNRYQETQYF.

This clone has only one observation. This chain joins TRBV5-8 and TRBJ1-1, with D unresolved. CDR3 length: 13 residues. Germline V CDR1 and CDR2: SGHTS, YDEGEE. V shed 1 base and J shed 6 bases, with 10 bases lying between them. CDR3 nucleotides: TGTGCCAGCAGCTTGAGGGAAATCGCTGAAGCTTTCTTT. This sequence encodes CASSLREIAEAFF.

The chain joins TRBV28 to TRBJ2-1, with 12 bases aligning to TRBD1. The CDR3 is made up of 15 amino acids. Looked up from germline, CDR1 is MDHEN and CDR2 is SYDVKM. Losses at the gene ends were 4 bases for V and 8 bases for J; bases not matched to a gene: 6. The CDR3: CASSSPGQGAYEQFF. The DNA for the CDR3 is TGTGCCAGCAGTTCTCCGGGACAGGGGGCTTATGAGCAGTTCTTC. The complete variable domain, with remaining parts taken from reference TRBV28 and TRBJ2-1, reads DVKVTQSSRYLVKRTGEKVFLECVQDMDHENMFWYRQDPGLGLRLIYFSYDVKMKEKGDIPEGYSVSREKKERFSLILESASTNQTSMYLCASSSPGQGAYEQFFGPGTRLTVL.

This chain joins TRBV2 and TRBJ2-5; D not resolved. V was cut by 4 bases and J by 5 bases, with 14 bases left in between. Germline CDR1 reads SNHLY; CDR2 reads FYNNEI. CDR3 length: 14 residues. The CDR3 spells CASSGNSFLETQYF. The DNA for the CDR3 is TGTGCCAGCAGTGGGAATAGCTTCTTGGAGACCCAGTACTTC.

This chain links TRBV2 with TRBJ1-1; no clear D gene. The CDR3 contains 14 residues. Germline V lookup: CDR1 SNHLY, CDR2 FYNNEI. The germline V and J ends were trimmed by 7 bases and 0 bases, with 12 bases remaining between them. CDR3 residues: CASISPNVNTEAFF. CDR3 nucleotides: TGTGCCAGCATTTCACCCAACGTGAACACTGAAGCTTTCTTT.

Here the CDR3 DNA reads TGTGCCAGTAACTCATTCGGGGGTCGGAACCTTAACTATGGCTACACCTTC. Its translation: CASNSFGGRNLNYGYTF. The rearrangement uses TRBV19 and TRBJ1-2; tentatively, D is TRBD1 (5 bases). CDR1 LNHDA and CDR2 SQIVND come from the germline V gene (reference sequence). V shed 7 bases and J shed 1 base, with 22 bases lying between them. The CDR3 spans 17 residues. The variable domain in full, completed from reference TRBV19 and TRBJ1-2, reads DGGITQSPKYLFRKEGQNVTLSCEQNLNHDAMYWYRQDPGQGLRLIYYSQIVNDFQKGDIAEGYSVSREKKESFPLTVTSAQKNPTAFYLCASNSFGGRNLNYGYTFGSGTRLTVV.

The rearrangement links TRBV30 to TRBJ1-1; no firm D call. The CDR3 sequence is 13 residues long. Trimming took off 1 base at V and 4 bases at J, with 10 bases between the two ends. CDR1 is GTSNPN and CDR2 is SVGIG in the germline V gene (reference sequence). CDR3 DNA: TGTGCCTGGAGTGCGGGCGGCGGCACTGAAGCTTTCTTT. This translates into CAWSAGGGTEAFF. Variable domain in full (rest from reference TRBV30 and TRBJ1-1): SQTIHQWPATLVQPVGSPLSLECTVEGTSNPNLYWYRQAAGRGLQLLFYSVGIGQISSEVPQNLSASRPQDRQFILSSKKLLLSDSGFYLCAWSAGGGTEAFFGQGTRLTVV.

V and J are TRBV7-7 and TRBJ2-3; D ambiguous. Trimming left V 4 bases short and J 4 bases short, with 15 bases between. The CDR3 consists of 15 residues. The germline V gene has CDR1 SSHAT and CDR2 FNYEAQ (reference sequence). CDR3 DNA sequence: TGTGCCAGCAGCTCGCAACCCGGCGGCCCAGATACGCAGTATTTT. Encoded protein: CASSSQPGGPDTQYF.